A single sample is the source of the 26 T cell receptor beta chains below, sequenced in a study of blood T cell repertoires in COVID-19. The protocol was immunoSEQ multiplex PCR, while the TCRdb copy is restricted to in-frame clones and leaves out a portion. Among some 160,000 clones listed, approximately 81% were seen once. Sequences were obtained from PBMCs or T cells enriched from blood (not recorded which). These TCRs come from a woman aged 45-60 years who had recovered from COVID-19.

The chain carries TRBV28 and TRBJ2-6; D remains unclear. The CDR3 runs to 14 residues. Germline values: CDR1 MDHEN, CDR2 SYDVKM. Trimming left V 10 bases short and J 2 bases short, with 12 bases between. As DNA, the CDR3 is TGTGCCACACTCCGCATGGCTGGGGCCAACGTCCTGACTTTC. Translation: CATLRMAGANVLTF.

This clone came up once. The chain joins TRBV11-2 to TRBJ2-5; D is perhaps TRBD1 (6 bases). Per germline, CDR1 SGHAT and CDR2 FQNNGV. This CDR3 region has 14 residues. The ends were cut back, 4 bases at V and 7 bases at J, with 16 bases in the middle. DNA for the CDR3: TGTGCCAGCAGCTCAAACAGGGAAGGGGGGACCCAGTACTTC. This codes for CASSSNREGGTQYF.

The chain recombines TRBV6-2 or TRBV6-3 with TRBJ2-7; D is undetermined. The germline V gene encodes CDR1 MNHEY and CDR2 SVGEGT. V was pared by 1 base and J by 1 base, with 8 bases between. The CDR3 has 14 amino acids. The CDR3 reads CASSYFTDSYEQYF. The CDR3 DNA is TGTGCCAGCAGTTACTTCACTGATTCCTACGAGCAGTACTTC.

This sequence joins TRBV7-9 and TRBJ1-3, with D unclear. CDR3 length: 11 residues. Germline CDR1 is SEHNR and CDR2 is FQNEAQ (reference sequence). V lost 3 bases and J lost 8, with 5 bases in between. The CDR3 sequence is CASSFSDTIYF. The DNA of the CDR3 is TGTGCCAGCAGCTTCTCGGACACCATATATTTT.

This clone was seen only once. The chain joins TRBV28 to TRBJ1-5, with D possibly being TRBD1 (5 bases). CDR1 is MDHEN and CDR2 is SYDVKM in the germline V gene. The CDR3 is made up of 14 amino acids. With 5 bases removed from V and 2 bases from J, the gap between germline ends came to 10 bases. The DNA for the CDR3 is TGTGCCAGCAGTGATGGACATGGCAATCAGCCCCAGCATTTT. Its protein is CASSDGHGNQPQHF.

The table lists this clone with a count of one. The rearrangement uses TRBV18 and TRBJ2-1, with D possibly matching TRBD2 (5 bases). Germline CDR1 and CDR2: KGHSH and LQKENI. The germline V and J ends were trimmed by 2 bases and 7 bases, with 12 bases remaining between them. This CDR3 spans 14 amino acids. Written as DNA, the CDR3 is TGTGCCAGCTCACCAGAGAGGGAGAGGAATGAGCAGTTCTTC. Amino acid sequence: CASSPERERNEQFF.

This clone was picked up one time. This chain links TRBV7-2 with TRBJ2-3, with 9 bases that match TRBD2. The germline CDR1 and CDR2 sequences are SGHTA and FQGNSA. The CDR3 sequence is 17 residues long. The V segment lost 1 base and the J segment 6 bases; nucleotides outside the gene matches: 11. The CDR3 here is CASSLVGFAGGRDTQYF. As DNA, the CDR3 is TGTGCCAGCAGCTTAGTGGGATTCGCGGGAGGGCGGGATACGCAGTATTTT.

The CDR3 DNA follows: TGCGCCAGCAGTGAGCCCTGGACTACCTACGAGCAGTACTTC. Translation gives CASSEPWTTYEQYF. The gene calls are TRBV10-2 and TRBJ2-7, with a tentative D call TRBD2 (6 bases). Germline CDR1 is WSHSY and CDR2 is SAAADI. The CDR3 sequence is 14 residues long. Deletions cut 2 bases from V and 2 bases from J, with 10 bases between.

The CDR3 nucleotides read TGTGCCAGCAGCCCCGACCAGGGGGGTTTCTCCTACGAGCAGTACTTC. Amino acid sequence: CASSPDQGGFSYEQYF. The V and J genes are TRBV3-1 (or the pseudogene TRBV3-2) and TRBJ2-7, with D maybe TRBD1 (7 bases). Trimming left V 4 bases short and J 0 bases short, with 16 bases between. Germline CDR1 LGHDT, CDR2 YNNKEL (reference sequence). This CDR3 contains 16 residues.

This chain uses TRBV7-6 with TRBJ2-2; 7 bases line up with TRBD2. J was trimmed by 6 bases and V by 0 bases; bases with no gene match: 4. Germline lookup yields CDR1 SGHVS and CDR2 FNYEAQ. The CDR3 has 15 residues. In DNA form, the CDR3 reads TGTGCCAGCAGCTTAGCGTGGGAGGGTCCCGGGGAGCTGTTTTTT. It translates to CASSLAWEGPGELFF.

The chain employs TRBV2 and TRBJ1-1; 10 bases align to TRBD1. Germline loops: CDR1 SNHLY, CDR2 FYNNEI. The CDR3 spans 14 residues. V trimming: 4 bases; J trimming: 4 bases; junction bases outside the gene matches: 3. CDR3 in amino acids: CASSGQGAGTEAFF. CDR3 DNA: TGTGCCAGCAGTGGACAGGGGGCGGGCACTGAAGCTTTCTTT.

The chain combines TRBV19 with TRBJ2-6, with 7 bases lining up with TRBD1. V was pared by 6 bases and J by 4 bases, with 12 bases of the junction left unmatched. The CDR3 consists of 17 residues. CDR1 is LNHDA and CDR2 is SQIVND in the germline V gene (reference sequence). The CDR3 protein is CASRPATGSSGANVLTF. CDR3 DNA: TGTGCCAGTAGACCGGCGACAGGGAGCTCGGGGGCCAACGTCCTGACTTTC.

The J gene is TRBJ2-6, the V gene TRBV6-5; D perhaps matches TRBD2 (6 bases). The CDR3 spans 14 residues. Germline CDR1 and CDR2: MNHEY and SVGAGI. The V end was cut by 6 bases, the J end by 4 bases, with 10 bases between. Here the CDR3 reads CASSGGSGANVLTF. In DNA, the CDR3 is TGTGCCAGCAGCGGGGGAAGCGGGGCCAACGTCCTGACTTTC.

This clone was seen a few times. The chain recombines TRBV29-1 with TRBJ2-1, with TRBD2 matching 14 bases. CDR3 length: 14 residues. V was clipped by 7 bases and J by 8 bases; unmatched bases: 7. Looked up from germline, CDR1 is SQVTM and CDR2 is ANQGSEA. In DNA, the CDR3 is TGCAGCGCCTCGACTAGCGGGAGGGTCCATGAGCAGTTCTTC. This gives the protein CSASTSGRVHEQFF.

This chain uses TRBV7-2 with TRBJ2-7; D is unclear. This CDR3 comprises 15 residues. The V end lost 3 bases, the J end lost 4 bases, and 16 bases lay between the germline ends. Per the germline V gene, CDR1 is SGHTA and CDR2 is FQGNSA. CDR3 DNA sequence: TGTGCCAGCAGCTTCGATCGTGCAGCGCGTTACGAGCAGTACTTC. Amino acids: CASSFDRAARYEQYF.

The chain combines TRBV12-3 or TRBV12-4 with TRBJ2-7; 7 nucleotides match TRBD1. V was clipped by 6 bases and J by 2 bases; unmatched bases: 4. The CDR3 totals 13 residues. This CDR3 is CASSLRGPYEQYF. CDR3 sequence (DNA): TGTGCCAGCAGCTTAAGGGGGCCCTACGAGCAGTACTTC.

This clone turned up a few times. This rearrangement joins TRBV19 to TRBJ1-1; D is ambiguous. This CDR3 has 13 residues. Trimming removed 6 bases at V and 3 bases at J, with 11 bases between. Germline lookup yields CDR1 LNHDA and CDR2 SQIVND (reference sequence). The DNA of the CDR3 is TGTGCCAGTAGCCTTGGGCCCGACACTGAAGCTTTCTTT. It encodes CASSLGPDTEAFF.

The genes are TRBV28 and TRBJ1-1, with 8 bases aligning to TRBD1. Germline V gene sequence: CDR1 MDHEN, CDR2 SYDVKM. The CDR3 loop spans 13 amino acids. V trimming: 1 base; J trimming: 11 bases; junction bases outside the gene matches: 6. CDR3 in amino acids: CASSLLTGEEAFF. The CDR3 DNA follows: TGTGCCAGCAGTTTATTGACAGGGGAGGAGGCTTTCTTT.

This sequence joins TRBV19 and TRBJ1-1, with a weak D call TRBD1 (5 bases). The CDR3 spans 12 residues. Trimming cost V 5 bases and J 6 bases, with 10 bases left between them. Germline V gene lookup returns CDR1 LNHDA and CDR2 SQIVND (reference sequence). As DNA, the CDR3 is TGTGCCAGTAGTTCGGGGGACCCTGAAGCTTTCTTT. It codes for CASSSGDPEAFF.

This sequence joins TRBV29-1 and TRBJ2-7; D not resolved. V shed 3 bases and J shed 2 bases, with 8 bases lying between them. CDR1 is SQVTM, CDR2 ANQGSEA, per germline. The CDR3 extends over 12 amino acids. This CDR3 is CSVESRPYEQYF. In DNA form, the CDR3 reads TGCAGCGTTGAGAGCAGGCCCTACGAGCAGTACTTC.

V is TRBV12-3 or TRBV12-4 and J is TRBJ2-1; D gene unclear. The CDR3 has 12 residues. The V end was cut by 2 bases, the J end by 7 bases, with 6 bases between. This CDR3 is CASSLRLNEQFF. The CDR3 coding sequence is TGTGCCAGCAGTTTAAGACTTAATGAGCAGTTCTTC.

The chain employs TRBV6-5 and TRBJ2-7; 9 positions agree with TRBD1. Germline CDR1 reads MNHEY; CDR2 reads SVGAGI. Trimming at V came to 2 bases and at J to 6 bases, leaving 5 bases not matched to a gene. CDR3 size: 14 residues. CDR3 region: CASSYGTGRFEQYF. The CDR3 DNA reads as TGTGCCAGCAGTTACGGGACAGGGAGGTTCGAGCAGTACTTC.

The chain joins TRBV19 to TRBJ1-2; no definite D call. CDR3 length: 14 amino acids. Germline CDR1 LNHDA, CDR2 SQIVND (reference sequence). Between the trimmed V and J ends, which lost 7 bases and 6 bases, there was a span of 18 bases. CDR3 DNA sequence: TGTGCCAGTACCCCACTCGCGGGCCGCCATGGCTACACCTTC. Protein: CASTPLAGRHGYTF.

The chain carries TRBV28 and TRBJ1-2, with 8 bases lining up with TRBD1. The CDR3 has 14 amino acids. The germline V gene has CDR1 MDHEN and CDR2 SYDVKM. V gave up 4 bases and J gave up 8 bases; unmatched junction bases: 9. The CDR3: CASSSTGVGIGYTF. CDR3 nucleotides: TGTGCCAGCAGTTCGACAGGGGTTGGCATAGGCTACACCTTC.

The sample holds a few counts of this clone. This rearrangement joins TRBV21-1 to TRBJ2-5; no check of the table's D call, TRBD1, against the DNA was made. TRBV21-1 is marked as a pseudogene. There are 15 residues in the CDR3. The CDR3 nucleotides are TGTGCCAGCAGCAAAGGTGGGACAGTCCAAGAGACCCAGTACTTC. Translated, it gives CASSKGGTVQETQYF.

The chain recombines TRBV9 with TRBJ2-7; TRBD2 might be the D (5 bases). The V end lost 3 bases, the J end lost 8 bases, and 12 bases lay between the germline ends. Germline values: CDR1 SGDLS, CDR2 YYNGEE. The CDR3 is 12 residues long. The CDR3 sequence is CASSGTGEQQYF. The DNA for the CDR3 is TGTGCCAGCAGCGGCACCGGGGAGCAGCAGTACTTC.